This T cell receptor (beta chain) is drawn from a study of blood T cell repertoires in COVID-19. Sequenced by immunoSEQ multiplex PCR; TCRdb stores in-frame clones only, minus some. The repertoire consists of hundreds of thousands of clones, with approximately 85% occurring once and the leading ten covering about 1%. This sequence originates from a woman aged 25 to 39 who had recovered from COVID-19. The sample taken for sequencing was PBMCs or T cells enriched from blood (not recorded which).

Here the CDR3 reads CASSLMYGITDTQYF. DNA of the CDR3: TGTGCCAGCAGTTTAATGTATGGCATCACAGATACGCAGTATTTT. The chain recombines TRBV27 with TRBJ2-3, with D hard to call. The CDR3 is 15 residues long. From germline, CDR1 is MNHEY and CDR2 SMNVEV (reference sequence). Trimming pared 2 bases from V and 2 bases from J, leaving 11 bases between.